This T cell receptor (beta chain) comes out of a study of blood T cells in healthy people across ages. Details on this clonotype: No antigen is known for it.

Using a J-beta primer mix together with a sample-barcoded 5' primer, a second PCR was run for about 6 to 12 cycles. With 12 random nucleotides, a template-switch adaptor tagged each individual cDNA molecule. TCRdb called the 5' RACE reads again in MiXCR, with one record for every CDR3 protein. Of approximately 350,000 distinct CDR3 sequences listed, more than 45% are singletons. Study-wide results and caveats: Diversity estimates from one million T cells were considered underestimates. Significant beta diversity loss was already apparent by age approximately 38, declining roughly linearly. Fewer expanded clones and more diversity marked long-lived versus aged donors.

The receptor was derived from a man in his sixties in good health. Sequences were obtained from blood.

As DNA, the CDR3 is TGTGCCACCAGCAGAGTCCGGCAGAGCAATCAGCCCCAGCATTTT. Translating gives CATSRVRQSNQPQHF. V usage is TRBV15 and J usage is TRBJ1-5, with D unclear. V shed 1 base and J shed 1 base, with 8 bases lying between them. The germline gives CDR1 LNHNV, CDR2 YYDKDF (reference sequence). This CDR3 region has 15 residues.